Given below is one T cell receptor (beta chain) in context. The antigen remains unidentified. The source of the sample is a study of OX40 agonist ivuxolimab in advanced cancers. Points from the study as a whole: Circulating CD4+ and CD8+ T cells showed clonal expansion by week 6 at 0.1 to 3.0 mg/kg.

Repertoires were generated with immunoSEQ multiplex PCR, while TCRdb's copy carries only in-frame clones and drops some. The sample yields about 72,000 clones, around 89% seen once. Trimming took 1 base from V and 5 from J, leaving 4 bases between them. Germline V gene sequence: CDR1 SGHRS, CDR2 YFSETQ. The CDR3 length is 11 residues. The source material was CD4+ or CD8+ T cells sorted from blood, sampled in a trial of the OX40 agonist ivuxolimab. The chain couples TRBV5-1 to TRBJ2-7; D unclear. This receptor was obtained from an adult with an advanced solid tumor such as melanoma, head and neck, liver or kidney cancer. CDR3 protein: CASSLKDEQYF. The CDR3 nucleotides read TGCGCCAGCAGCTTGAAAGACGAGCAGTACTTC.